The 13 T cell receptor beta chains below all came from one sample that was sequenced in a study of PD-1 and CTLA-4 blockade in melanoma. Some clones are missing from TCRdb's copy, which holds only in-frame ones; the method was immunoSEQ multiplex PCR. The sample lists approximately 17,000 clones; roughly 73% were seen once. Sequencing was performed on CD8+ T cells from peripheral blood, taken before anti-PD-1 treatment. The receptors stem from a human donor with melanoma.

The chain recombines TRBV4-1 with TRBJ1-4; possibly TRBD1 for D (6 bases). Germline V gene sequence: CDR1 MGHRA, CDR2 YSYEKL. The germline V and J ends were trimmed by 4 bases and 0 bases, with 12 bases remaining between them. CDR3 length equals 16 residues. CDR3: CASSPSGQPTNEKLFF. For the CDR3, the DNA is TGCGCCAGCAGCCCCTCCGGACAGCCAACTAATGAAAAACTGTTTTTT.

The sample holds a few counts of this clone. This chain connects TRBV9 to TRBJ1-1; the D is unclear. Germline V CDR1 and CDR2: SGDLS, YYNGEE. This CDR3 has 15 residues. V lost 2 bases to trimming and J lost 1 base, with 12 bases between them. For the CDR3, the DNA is TGTGCCAGCAGCGTGGTAACAGTACCGAACACTGAAGCTTTCTTT. Amino acids: CASSVVTVPNTEAFF.

The V call is TRBV5-1, the J call TRBJ1-3, with D maybe TRBD1 (5 bases). The germline V gene has CDR1 SGHRS and CDR2 YFSETQ. The V end lost 3 bases, the J end lost 1 base, and 14 bases lay between the germline ends. This CDR3 has 16 residues. This CDR3 reads CASSWNMGESGNTIYF. The CDR3 DNA is TGCGCCAGCAGCTGGAATATGGGGGAATCTGGAAACACCATATATTTT.

The CDR3 region has the DNA TGCGCCAGCAGCCGCGAGGAGTGGGACAGGCTAACCTATGGCTACACCTTC. This translates into CASSREEWDRLTYGYTF. The chain carries TRBV5-1 and TRBJ1-2, with 8 bases lining up with TRBD1. The CDR3 totals 17 residues. The ends lost 4 bases at V and 4 bases at J; junction bases unmatched: 15. Germline loops: CDR1 SGHRS, CDR2 YFSETQ.

This clone was counted only a few times. The CDR3 DNA sequence: TGTGCCAGTAGAAATCTTACAGGGGGCTATCCCAATGAGCAGTTCTTC. As protein: CASRNLTGGYPNEQFF. This chain joins TRBV19 and TRBJ2-1, with 9 nucleotides matching TRBD1. Germline V CDR1 and CDR2: LNHDA, SQIVND (reference sequence). The CDR3 is 16 residues long. J lost 6 bases, V lost 6 bases, and 12 bases had no gene match.

This clone occurred once. The gene calls are TRBV7-9 and TRBJ2-1; no clear D. The germline gives CDR1 SEHNR, CDR2 FQNEAQ (reference sequence). The CDR3 has 12 residues. The V and J ends lost 2 bases and 10 bases respectively, with 9 bases between them. CDR3 DNA: TGTGCCAGCAGCTTAAAAGTTTCGGAGCAGTTCTTC. This translates into CASSLKVSEQFF.

Only a few counts were recorded for this clone. The V call is TRBV4-1, the J call TRBJ1-5; 9 bases are shared with TRBD1. V shed 1 base and J 2 bases; nucleotides not matched to a gene: 3. CDR3 length equals 16 residues. Germline CDR1 and CDR2: MGHRA and YSYEKL. This chain's CDR3 is CASSQGDRVGNQPQHF. As DNA, the CDR3 is TGCGCCAGCAGCCAAGGGGACAGGGTTGGCAATCAGCCCCAGCATTTT.

The chain uses TRBV7-6 and TRBJ2-1, with 7 nucleotides matching TRBD1. CDR1 is SGHVS and CDR2 is FNYEAQ in the germline V gene. This CDR3 spans 17 amino acids. Trimming removed 2 bases from V and 0 bases from J; junction bases left unmatched: 7. CDR3 in DNA: TGTGCCAGCAGCTTATTGACAGGGCCTAGCTCCTACAATGAGCAGTTCTTC. Its protein product is CASSLLTGPSSYNEQFF.

The chain has TRBV5-4 and TRBJ2-7; weak D call: TRBD2 (6 bases). This CDR3 contains 14 residues. V was clipped by 4 bases and J by 2 bases, with 13 bases between them. Germline V gene sequence: CDR1 SGHNT, CDR2 YYREEE (reference sequence). In DNA, the CDR3 is TGTGCCAGCAGCCTGGGGGGACTGACCTACGAGCAGTACTTC. It encodes CASSLGGLTYEQYF.

The rearrangement uses TRBV5-1 and TRBJ1-1; 9 bases are a match to TRBD1. Looked up from germline, CDR1 is SGHRS and CDR2 is YFSETQ. V lost 4 bases and J lost 3; bases outside the gene matches: 7. The CDR3 spans 15 residues. CDR3 DNA: TGCGCCAGCAGCGTCCGGGACAGGGTTGACACTGAAGCTTTCTTT. It codes for CASSVRDRVDTEAFF.

The chain combines TRBV6-5 with TRBJ1-2; 11 bases are shared with TRBD1. Germline assignment: CDR1 MNHEY and CDR2 SVGAGI. The CDR3 has 14 residues. V shed 2 bases, J shed 7 bases, and the junction held 3 bases outside the gene matches. CDR3 loop: CASSYGQGAGGYTF. The CDR3, as DNA: TGTGCCAGCAGTTACGGACAGGGGGCCGGTGGCTACACCTTC.

This chain connects TRBV2 to TRBJ1-5, with 7 bases aligning to TRBD1. The V gene end was trimmed by 8 bases and the J gene end by 0 bases; junction bases not matched to a gene: 10. Per germline, CDR1 SNHLY and CDR2 FYNNEI. CDR3 length equals 16 residues. The CDR3 DNA reads TGTGCCAGCGAAGCGACAGGGCAATATAGCAATCAGCCCCAGCATTTT. Translation gives CASEATGQYSNQPQHF.

The V call is TRBV5-6, the J call TRBJ2-5; D is ambiguous. Germline CDR1 is SGHDT and CDR2 is YYEEEE. The V end lost 5 bases, the J end lost 0 bases, and 8 bases lay between the germline ends. The CDR3 spans 13 residues. The CDR3 protein is CASSPEHQETQYF. For the CDR3, the DNA is TGTGCCAGCAGTCCGGAGCACCAAGAGACCCAGTACTTC.